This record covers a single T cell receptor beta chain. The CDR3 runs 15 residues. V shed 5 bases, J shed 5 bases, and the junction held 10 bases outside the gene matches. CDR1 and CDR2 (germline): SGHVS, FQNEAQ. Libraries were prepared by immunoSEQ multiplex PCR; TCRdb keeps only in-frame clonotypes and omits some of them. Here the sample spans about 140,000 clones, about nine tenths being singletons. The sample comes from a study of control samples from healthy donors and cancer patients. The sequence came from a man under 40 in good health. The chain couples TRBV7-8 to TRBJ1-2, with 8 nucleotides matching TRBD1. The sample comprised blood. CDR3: CASSPPGTGGYGYTF. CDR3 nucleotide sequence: TGTGCCAGCAGCCCCCCTGGGACAGGTGGTTATGGCTACACCTTC.